This T cell receptor (beta chain) was sequenced during a study of cytomegalovirus exposure and HLA in healthy donors. Findings of the study overall: Reportedly, fewer N-insertions than the 666-donor mean appeared in an Asian-associated ancestry cluster in a later analysis. Excluded were some V segments that proved indistinguishable, including TRBV6-2 and TRBV6-3.

After removal of 0 bases from V and 2 bases from J, the junction contained 3 bases not matched to a gene. Germline V gene data show CDR1 as LGHNA and CDR2 as YSLEER. CDR3 length equals 15 residues. This PCR relied on a set of 60 Vbeta primers and 13 Jbeta primers. Profiled with immunoSEQ multiplex PCR; TCRdb holds only in-frame clones, not every one. The sample includes some 100,000 clones, about 80% seen only once; the top ten take roughly 2.7%. Regarding this clone: No antigen is known for it.

This clonotype was sampled from a female donor in good health and CMV-seronegative. The chain has TRBV4-3 and TRBJ1-2; 7 bases match TRBD1. Input material: PBMCs. The DNA of the CDR3 is TGCGCCAGCAGCCAAGATTTACAGGGGAACTATGGCTACACCTTC. It is translated as CASSQDLQGNYGYTF.